The sequence of this T cell receptor (beta chain) was determined in a study of shared clonotypes between healthy human individuals. The V end was cut by 4 bases, the J end by 4 bases, with 7 bases between. The CDR3 covers 12 residues. The germline CDR1 and CDR2 sequences are SNHLY and FYNNEI. Sequenced by immunoSEQ multiplex PCR; TCRdb stores in-frame clones only, minus some. Here the sample spans 2.3 million or so clones, roughly 93% being singletons. Splitting the CD4+ cells yielded a CD45RA+ naive subset and a CD45RA-negative memory subset. This clone was detected only once. The genes are TRBV2 and TRBJ1-1, with no clear D. The clonotype originates from a man aged 18 to 30 in good health. Some clones in this sample may be carry-over from other donors' samples. The specimen was naive CD4+ T cells from PBMCs. Stated subset: CD45RA+ positively selected. The CDR3 here is CASSAQGTEAFF. CDR3 sequence (DNA): TGTGCCAGCAGTGCCCAAGGCACTGAAGCTTTCTTT.